This TCR beta chain was sequenced in a study of T cells in Graves' hyperthyroidism and ophthalmopathy. Study-wide results and limits: Ophthalmopathy prediction by the model preceded onset by a median about 6.5 months. In blood, most of the thyroid clonotypes expanded above 0.001 were also present.

This clonotype has at least ten counts. Antigen specificity is unknown. RNA transcripts provided the source from which TCR beta CDR3 regions were amplified. The HTBI primer set was used in a first-round RT-PCR of the TCR CDR3. TCRdb processed the multiplex PCR reads anew with MiXCR; each CDR3 protein has one entry. Among fewer than 450,000 distinct CDR3 sequences listed, around 15% were seen once. Deletions cut 4 bases from V and 5 bases from J, with 7 bases between. Per the germline V gene, CDR1 is MDHEN and CDR2 is SYDVKM. The CDR3 runs to 12 residues. The TCR sequence derives from a woman aged 55-75 years with Graves' ophthalmopathy. J is TRBJ2-3 and V is TRBV28; D unresolved. Sequencing was carried out using blood. The CDR3 here is CASSSAGDTQYF. As DNA, the CDR3 is TGTGCCAGCAGTTCCGCCGGAGATACGCAGTATTTT.